Sequencing of this T cell receptor (beta chain) was carried out in a study of shared clonotypes between healthy human individuals. This clone was picked up one time. The CDR3 contains 14 residues. J gave up 8 bases and V 5 bases, and 8 bases lay outside the gene matches. The germline gives CDR1 MNHEY, CDR2 SVGAGI. The assay was immunoSEQ multiplex PCR, and TCRdb's table has in-frame clones only and misses some. The sample includes roughly 1,500,000 clones, around 98.5% seen only once; the top ten take under 0.45%. This TCR came from a man aged 25 to 45 in good health. Sequenced material: naive CD4+ T cells sorted from blood. Subset meaning: CD45RA+ positively selected. The J gene is TRBJ1-4, the V gene TRBV6-5; 7 bases line up with TRBD1. CDR3 nucleotides: TGTGCCAGCAGTCCCAGGGGGGCGCACGAAAAACTGTTTTTT. This gives the protein CASSPRGAHEKLFF.